The clone carrying this TCR beta chain was seen more than once but under ten times. Its matching antigen is unknown. It was 5'RACE with constant-segment primers that produced the TCR alpha and TCR beta cDNA libraries, which carried sample barcodes and UMIs. One entry per CDR3 protein, called by TCRdb with MiXCR from the 5' RACE reads. The sample lists 250,000 to 350,000 distinct CDR3 sequences; 15% were seen once. V was clipped by 2 bases and J by 5 bases, with 10 bases between them. Germline CDR1 reads SEHNR; CDR2 reads FQNEAQ (reference sequence). The CDR3 totals 15 residues. The sample comes from a study of T-cell memory formation after mild COVID-19. Whole-study results and caveats: Pre-infection memory already had some responding clones, implying cross-reactive memory joined. Among clones contracting day 15 to 85, CD4/CD8 was balanced, whereas later expanders leaned CD4+.

The sequenced sample consisted of PBMCs or a T cell subset sorted from them (not recorded which). The gene calls are TRBV7-9 and TRBJ1-6, with D hard to call. The source is a man aged 18-30 years who had mild COVID-19 (a few samples of this study predate the infection). Cell type and time point are not known. The CDR3 loop is CASSLRGGHNSPLHF. CDR3 sequence (DNA): TGTGCCAGCAGCTTACGGGGTGGGCATAATTCACCCCTCCACTTT.